The 29 T cell receptor beta chains below come from one sample, sequenced in a study of blood T cell repertoires in COVID-19. Some clones are missing from TCRdb's copy, which holds only in-frame ones; the method was immunoSEQ multiplex PCR. The repertoire consists of around 230,000 clones, with about 91% occurring once and the leading ten covering around 2.5%. Material for sequencing was PBMCs or T cells enriched from blood (not recorded which). The receptors were sampled from a woman between 40 and 55 years old with acute COVID-19.

The V and J genes are TRBV19 and TRBJ2-1; TRBD2 aligns across 8 bases. With V trimmed by 2 bases and J by 0 bases, 6 bases remained unmatched. CDR3 length: 17 amino acids. Germline CDR1 and CDR2: LNHDA and SQIVND (reference sequence). The DNA for the CDR3 is TGTGCCAGTAGTATATTTAGCGGGGCCCGCTCCTACAATGAGCAGTTCTTC. It codes for CASSIFSGARSYNEQFF.

This clone showed up just once. The chain is built from TRBV9 and TRBJ2-7; the D is unclear. The CDR3 is 14 amino acids. Germline CDR1 is SGDLS and CDR2 is YYNGEE. Trimming removed 0 bases from V and 3 bases from J, with 10 bases in between. For the CDR3, the DNA is TGTGCCAGCAGCGTAGAAGGTGACTGCTACGAGCAGTACGTC. Translation gives CASSVEGDCYEQYV.

The gene calls are TRBV3-1 (or the pseudogene TRBV3-2) and TRBJ2-3, with 11 bases identical to TRBD1. The germline V gene encodes CDR1 LGHDT and CDR2 YNNKEL (reference sequence). The CDR3 has 15 amino acids. The V and J ends lost 8 bases and 5 bases, in that order; junction bases with no gene match: 9. As DNA, the CDR3 is TGTGCCAGCGCATCCCCGGGACAGGGGGTAGATACGCAGTATTTT. It is translated as CASASPGQGVDTQYF.

V usage is TRBV5-1 and J usage is TRBJ1-6; D gene ambiguous. The CDR3 length is 15 residues. Germline V lookup: CDR1 SGHRS, CDR2 YFSETQ. V was cut by 3 bases and J by 5 bases, with 12 bases left in between. CDR3 region: CASSSADGDNSPLHF. The DNA of the CDR3 is TGCGCCAGCAGCTCAGCCGACGGGGATAATTCACCCCTCCACTTT.

The V gene is TRBV7-2, the J gene TRBJ1-2, with 8 positions matching TRBD1. The germline gives CDR1 SGHTA, CDR2 FQGNSA. This CDR3 comprises 15 residues. With 5 bases clipped from V and 5 bases from J, the junction kept 10 bases outside the gene matches. This chain's CDR3 is CASSLGQGPVYGYTF. The CDR3 DNA follows: TGTGCCAGCAGCCTAGGACAGGGCCCTGTGTATGGCTACACCTTC.

The chain has TRBV18 and TRBJ2-5, with 14 bases aligning to TRBD2. The J segment lost 6 bases and the V segment lost 3 bases, leaving 9 bases of the junction unmatched. Per germline, CDR1 KGHSH and CDR2 LQKENI. CDR3 length: 17 residues. For the CDR3, the DNA is TGTGCCAGCTCACCCCCCCCCGGACTAGCGGGGGGTCAGACCCAGTACTTC. This codes for CASSPPPGLAGGQTQYF.

This rearrangement joins TRBV5-1 to TRBJ2-1; perhaps TRBD1 as D (5 bases). V shed 0 bases and J shed 13 bases, with 14 bases lying between them. The CDR3 contains 13 residues. From germline, CDR1 is SGHRS and CDR2 YFSETQ. The CDR3 bases are TGCGCCAGCAGCTTGGAGGGTAGCAGGGAACAGTTCTTC. This codes for CASSLEGSREQFF. The full variable domain, rest sourced from reference TRBV5-1 and TRBJ2-1, is KAGVTQTPRYLIKTRGQQVTLSCSPISGHRSVSWYQQTPGQGLQFLFEYFSETQRNKGNFPGRFSGRQFSNSRSEMNVSTLELGDSALYLCASSLEGSREQFFGPGTRLTVL.

V usage is TRBV10-3 and J usage is TRBJ1-1; 7 bases are shared with TRBD1. Germline V gene data show CDR1 as ENHRY and CDR2 as SYGVKD. The CDR3 has 13 amino acids. With V trimmed by 4 bases and J by 10 bases, 9 bases remained unmatched. The CDR3 loop reads CAISGGQALGAFF. The DNA of the CDR3 is TGTGCCATCAGTGGAGGACAGGCCCTTGGAGCTTTCTTT.

The chain couples TRBV4-3 to TRBJ2-7; D may be TRBD1 (6 bases). V lost 0 bases to trimming and J lost 7 bases, with 19 bases between them. CDR3 length equals 16 residues. CDR1 is LGHNA and CDR2 is YSLEER in the germline V gene. In DNA, the CDR3 is TGCGCCAGCAGCCAAGAGTTACAGGGAGCTCCTCTGGAGCAGTACTTC. It yields the protein CASSQELQGAPLEQYF.

The chain is built from TRBV15 and TRBJ2-3; 10 bases agree with TRBD2. This CDR3 region has 17 residues. The V and J ends lost 3 bases and 3 bases, in that order; junction bases with no gene match: 9. CDR1 and CDR2 from the germline V gene are LNHNV and YYDKDF (reference sequence). The CDR3 region has the DNA TGTGCCACCAGCAGGGGTACTAGCGGGGTTCTTACAGATACGCAGTATTTT. Its protein product is CATSRGTSGVLTDTQYF.

This chain links TRBV3-1 (or the pseudogene TRBV3-2) with TRBJ2-7; tentative D call: TRBD1 (6 bases). The length of the CDR3 is 14 residues. The V end lost 0 bases, the J end lost 2 bases, and 8 bases lay between the germline ends. Germline loops: CDR1 LGHDT, CDR2 YNNKEL (reference sequence). CDR3 protein: CASSQEQGTYEQYF. The DNA for the CDR3 is TGTGCCAGCAGCCAAGAACAGGGTACCTACGAGCAGTACTTC.

This clone was seen only once. The chain has TRBV5-1 and TRBJ2-2; TRBD1 aligns across 10 bases. Losses at the gene ends were 4 bases for V and 6 bases for J; bases not matched to a gene: 6. The CDR3 sequence is 15 residues long. Per germline, CDR1 SGHRS and CDR2 YFSETQ. This CDR3 is CASSPRQGAAGELFF. CDR3 in DNA: TGCGCCAGCAGCCCAAGACAGGGGGCGGCCGGGGAGCTGTTTTTT.

The chain employs TRBV6-2 or TRBV6-3 and TRBJ2-3, with D possibly TRBD2 on 5 matching bases. Germline CDR1 is MNHEY and CDR2 is SVGEGT. The V and J ends lost 3 bases and 2 bases respectively, with 12 bases between them. There are 15 residues in the CDR3. The CDR3: CASSYGSGTTDTQYF. The CDR3 DNA reads TGTGCCAGCAGTTATGGTTCGGGAACCACAGATACGCAGTATTTT.

J is TRBJ1-5 and V is TRBV7-9; 9 bases fit TRBD1. Germline V lookup: CDR1 SEHNR, CDR2 FQNEAQ (reference sequence). The CDR3 contains 16 residues. J gave up 1 base and V 4 bases, and 5 bases lay outside the gene matches. CDR3 coding DNA: TGTGCCAGCAGCTACGCCGGGACAGGGAGCAATCAGCCCCAGCATTTT. Amino acid sequence: CASSYAGTGSNQPQHF. The variable domain in full, completed from reference TRBV7-9 and TRBJ1-5, reads DTGVSQNPRHKITKRGQNVTFRCDPISEHNRLYWYRQTLGQGPEFLTYFQNEAQLEKSRLLSDRFSAERPKGSFSTLEIQRTEQGDSAMYLCASSYAGTGSNQPQHFGDGTRLSIL.

V is TRBV3-1 (or the pseudogene TRBV3-2) and J is TRBJ2-5; weak D call: TRBD2 (5 bases). The CDR3 sequence is 12 residues long. The germline V gene has CDR1 LGHDT and CDR2 YNNKEL (reference sequence). V dropped 11 bases and J dropped 3 bases, with 13 bases sitting between them. The CDR3 protein is CASQPGKETQYF. The CDR3 DNA is TGTGCCTCTCAGCCGGGGAAAGAGACCCAGTACTTC.

This chain connects TRBV5-1 to TRBJ2-3; D is unresolved. This CDR3 contains 14 residues. Trimming left V 7 bases short and J 0 bases short, with 12 bases between. Germline V lookup: CDR1 SGHRS, CDR2 YFSETQ. The CDR3 DNA sequence: TGCGCCAGCTTCTCCGGTGAAAGCACAGATACGCAGTATTTT. Its translation: CASFSGESTDTQYF.

The chain recombines TRBV3-1 (or the pseudogene TRBV3-2) with TRBJ2-1; the match to TRBD2 covers 13 bases. Germline CDR1 reads LGHDT; CDR2 reads YNNKEL (reference sequence). The CDR3 sequence is 20 residues long. Germline trimming cut 0 bases from V and 8 bases from J; bases unmatched to any gene: 16. The chain's CDR3 is CASSQDGWNRLAGGSDEQFF. For the CDR3, the DNA is TGTGCCAGCAGCCAAGATGGTTGGAATCGACTAGCGGGAGGATCCGATGAGCAGTTCTTC.

The chain recombines TRBV30 with TRBJ1-6; 8 bases are a match to TRBD1. Germline V lookup: CDR1 GTSNPN, CDR2 SVGIG (reference sequence). J was trimmed by 8 bases and V by 5 bases; bases with no gene match: 5. The CDR3 is 13 amino acids. The CDR3, as DNA: TGTGCCTGGGATGGACAGGGAGATTCACCCCTCCACTTT. Translating gives CAWDGQGDSPLHF.

The gene calls are TRBV5-5 and TRBJ2-7, with 9 bases that match TRBD1. From germline, CDR1 is SGHKS and CDR2 YYEKEE (reference sequence). Trimming cost V 2 bases and J 4 bases; bases outside gene matches: 4. The CDR3 covers 14 residues. CDR3 in amino acids: CASSFDRGSYEQYF. The CDR3 DNA reads as TGTGCCAGCAGCTTCGACAGGGGGTCTTACGAGCAGTACTTC.

The chain carries TRBV23-1 and TRBJ1-5; D unclear. TRBV23-1 is flagged as an ORF with uncertain function. V dropped 2 bases and J dropped 8 bases, with 16 bases sitting between them. The CDR3 is 15 residues long. The CDR3: CASSQTDGPWEPQHF. CDR3 in DNA: TGCGCCAGCAGTCAAACAGACGGCCCGTGGGAGCCCCAGCATTTT.

This clone has a handful of counts. The V and J genes are TRBV5-4 and TRBJ2-2; 9 positions agree with TRBD1. J lost 5 bases, V lost 3 bases, and 8 bases had no gene match. CDR1 is SGHNT, CDR2 YYREEE, per germline (reference sequence). The CDR3 spans 16 residues. The CDR3 is CASSSLRTGDTGELFF. The CDR3 coding sequence is TGTGCCAGCAGCTCTCTCAGGACAGGGGATACCGGGGAGCTGTTTTTT.

This clone occurred once. V usage is TRBV7-9 and J usage is TRBJ1-4; no definite D call. The V end lost 1 base, the J end lost 8 bases, and 14 bases lay between the germline ends. CDR1 is SEHNR, CDR2 FQNEAQ, per germline (reference sequence). The CDR3 spans 15 residues. The CDR3 here is CASSLESGVGEKLFF. CDR3 nucleotide sequence: TGTGCCAGCAGCTTAGAATCCGGGGTAGGGGAAAAACTGTTTTTT.

V gene TRBV4-2 combines with J gene TRBJ2-3; 13 bases are a match to TRBD2. The CDR3 contains 18 residues. V shed 0 bases and J 6 bases; nucleotides not matched to a gene: 9. Germline CDR1 LGHNA, CDR2 YNFKEQ. In DNA form, the CDR3 reads TGTGCCAGCAGCCAAGATTGGCGGACTAGCGGGGGAGCTGATACGCAGTATTTT. Its protein product is CASSQDWRTSGGADTQYF.

The chain links TRBV19 to TRBJ2-4, with a possible D match to TRBD2 (6 bases). V gave up 5 bases and J gave up 1 base, with 18 bases separating them. This CDR3 region has 17 residues. Germline CDR1 and CDR2: LNHDA and SQIVND (reference sequence). In nucleotides, the CDR3 is TGTGCCAGTAGTTTCGCGGGACTCGGCTCGGCCAAAAACATTCAGTACTTC. This sequence encodes CASSFAGLGSAKNIQYF.

The V and J genes are TRBV2 and TRBJ2-1, with D possibly TRBD2 on 5 matching bases. The ends were cut back, 5 bases at V and 6 bases at J, with 14 bases in the middle. CDR3 length: 14 amino acids. Germline V gene data show CDR1 as SNHLY and CDR2 as FYNNEI. The CDR3 coding sequence is TGTGCCAGCAGTAAGGACTTACGCAGCAATGAGCAGTTCTTC. This translates into CASSKDLRSNEQFF. The whole variable domain, filled in from reference TRBV2 and TRBJ2-1, reads EPEVTQTPSHQVTQMGQEVILRCVPISNHLYFYWYRQILGQKVEFLVSFYNNEISEKSEIFDDQFSVERPDGSNFTLKIRSTKLEDSAMYFCASSKDLRSNEQFFGPGTRLTVL.

On this clone itself: The junction departs from the called germline gene at one end, perhaps through a read error. This chain joins TRBV11-2 and TRBJ1-1, with D possibly TRBD1 on 5 matching bases. CDR3 length: 15 amino acids. In germline, CDR1 is SGHAT, CDR2 FQNNGV. This CDR3 is CASSVETAMNTEAFF. The CDR3 nucleotides are TGTGCCAGCAGCGTAGAGACAGCTATGAACACTGAAGCTTTCTTT.

V is TRBV11-2 and J is TRBJ1-1, with a tentative D call TRBD1 (5 bases). Trimming pared 2 bases from V and 5 bases from J, leaving 9 bases between. The V gene's germline CDR1 is SGHAT and CDR2 FQNNGV. This CDR3 comprises 13 residues. In nucleotides, the CDR3 is TGTGCCAGCAGCTTAAAGGGGAGGACTGAAGCTTTCTTT. Translation: CASSLKGRTEAFF.

This chain joins TRBV19 and TRBJ2-5, with TRBD2 matching over 7 bases. The V and J ends lost 3 bases and 6 bases, in that order; junction bases with no gene match: 10. The V gene's germline CDR1 is LNHDA and CDR2 SQIVND (reference sequence). The CDR3 length is 15 residues. The CDR3: CASSIPGGSFQTQYF. For the CDR3, the DNA is TGTGCCAGTAGTATTCCAGGCGGGAGTTTCCAGACCCAGTACTTC.

This chain joins TRBV11-3 and TRBJ1-1; 8 bases are shared with TRBD1. CDR1 and CDR2 (germline): SGHNT, YENEEA. V gave up 5 bases and J gave up 4 bases; unmatched junction bases: 6. The CDR3 totals 14 residues. Here the CDR3 DNA reads TGTGCCAGCAGCAAGACAGGGGCGGTCACTGAAGCTTTCTTT. Translated: CASSKTGAVTEAFF.